This T cell receptor (beta chain) was documented in a study of T cell responses to AZD1222 COVID-19 vaccine. About the research overall: Pooled in the analysis were second doses at about 4 or about 12 weeks.

Here immunoSEQ multiplex PCR was the method, and the copy in TCRdb shows in-frame clones only, minus some. The table includes 180,000 or so clones, 85% to 90% detected once. To note about this clone: The target antigen is unknown.

V gave up 0 bases and J gave up 5 bases, with 9 bases separating them. The CDR3 covers 14 residues. Germline values: CDR1 SGHTS, CDR2 YDEGEE. Study-wide findings and caveats: A reported finding is that nearly half of spike-specific TCRs target unmutated variant regions. Most donors were white British, females outnumbered males, and clonal diversity was possibly underestimated. When two AZD1222 doses had been given, Spike-specific TCR breadth and depth rose.

This clonotype was sampled from an adult in good health. The J gene is TRBJ1-5, the V gene TRBV5-8; D might be TRBD1 (5 bases). Material: peripheral blood, obtained on day 0 of AZD1222 vaccination. CDR3: CASSLGEGYQPQHF. The CDR3, as DNA: TGTGCCAGCAGCTTGGGGGAGGGGTATCAGCCCCAGCATTTT.